A selection of T cell receptor beta chains follows, all from one sample in a study of blood T cell repertoires in COVID-19. Measured with immunoSEQ multiplex PCR; TCRdb has only the in-frame clones, and not every one. The table lists about 130,000 clones, over 60% of them singletons. Material for sequencing was peripheral blood. These receptors all come from a man in his forties with active or convalescent COVID-19. Both conserved end residues are part of each CDR3. The D gene is left open where the match is weak. For some rows the clone size is stated as once, few or many, or as a class when expanded; others skip it.

>TRBV3-1/TRBV3-2|few|TRBJ2-5|-
CASSQLQKSQETQYF
TGTGCCAGCAGCCAATTACAGAAATCTCAAGAGACCCAGTACTTC
>TRBV28|-|TRBJ1-5|-
CASSLPSTQPQHF
TGTGCCAGCAGTTTACCCTCTACTCAGCCCCAGCATTTT
>TRBV27|-|TRBJ2-1|-
CASSWKAADNEQFF
TGTGCCAGCAGTTGGAAGGCCGCGGACAATGAGCAGTTCTTC
>TRBV15|-|TRBJ1-4|-
CATSPLREGNEKLFF
TGTGCCACCAGCCCCCTCAGGGAGGGTAATGAAAAACTGTTTTTT
>TRBV3-1/TRBV3-2|-|TRBJ1-5|-
CASSSSVDQPQHF
TGTGCCAGCAGCTCATCGGTGGATCAGCCCCAGCATTTT
>TRBV19|-|TRBJ2-2|TRBD1
CASSVGQGARTGELFF
TGTGCCAGTAGCGTGGGCCAGGGGGCGCGTACCGGGGAGCTGTTTTTT
>TRBV10-2|-|TRBJ1-5|TRBD1
CASSGQGAGQPQHF
TGCGCCAGCAGTGGACAGGGGGCAGGTCAGCCCCAGCATTTT
>TRBV28|-|TRBJ2-7|TRBD2
CASSYTSGVSYEQYF
TGTGCCAGCAGTTATACTAGCGGGGTCTCCTACGAGCAGTACTTC
>TRBV25-1|-|TRBJ1-1|-
CASSELANTEAFF
TGTGCCAGCAGTGAATTGGCGAACACTGAAGCTTTCTTT
>TRBV19|-|TRBJ1-6|TRBD1
CASTPDRESYNSPLHF
TGTGCCAGTACTCCCGACAGGGAATCCTATAATTCACCCCTCCACTTT
>TRBV4-1|-|TRBJ1-5|-
CASSQGPQGSQPQHF
TGCGCCAGCAGCCAAGGTCCCCAGGGTAGTCAGCCCCAGCATTTT
>TRBV3-1/TRBV3-2|-|TRBJ2-2|-
CASSPFNTGELFF
TGTGCCAGCAGCCCCTTTAACACCGGGGAGCTGTTTTTT
>TRBV18|-|TRBJ2-1|-
CASSPGHNEQFF
TGTGCCAGCTCACCGGGGCACAATGAGCAGTTCTTC
>TRBV6-2/TRBV6-3|-|TRBJ2-3|TRBD2
CASSLRGGLVDTQYF
TGTGCCAGCAGTCTCCGCGGGGGGCTTGTAGATACGCAGTATTTT
>TRBV4-2|-|TRBJ1-2|TRBD1
CASSQVDLREGQRKGYTF
TGTGCCAGCAGCCAAGTTGATCTGCGAGAGGGACAGAGGAAAGGCTACACCTTC
>TRBV30|-|TRBJ1-5|TRBD1
CAWNPQGAGQPQHF
TGTGCCTGGAATCCACAGGGGGCAGGGCAGCCCCAGCATTTT
>TRBV2|-|TRBJ2-2|TRBD2
CASRPLPGLAGGPVRDTGELFF
TGTGCCAGCAGACCATTGCCGGGACTAGCGGGAGGGCCTGTGCGGGACACCGGGGAGCTGTTTTTT
>TRBV7-8|-|TRBJ1-1|-
CASSLTVNTEAFF
TGTGCCAGCAGCCTCACAGTGAACACTGAAGCTTTCTTT
>TRBV19|-|TRBJ2-1|TRBD2
CASSPFPLAGGNNEQFF
TGTGCCAGTAGCCCCTTCCCCCTAGCGGGAGGAAACAATGAGCAGTTCTTC
>TRBV30|-|TRBJ1-3|TRBD1
CAWSVPGGASGNTIYF
TGTGCCTGGAGTGTACCAGGGGGCGCTTCTGGAAACACCATATATTTT
>TRBV4-1|-|TRBJ1-3|-
CASSQDSGLGNTIYF
TGCGCCAGCAGCCAAGATTCCGGGTTGGGAAACACCATATATTTT
>TRBV7-2|-|TRBJ1-2|-
CASSFQGTDGYTF
TGTGCCAGCAGCTTTCAGGGGACCGACGGCTACACCTTC
>TRBV2|-|TRBJ2-7|-
CASSGLHYEQYF
TGTGCCAGCAGTGGACTACATTACGAGCAGTACTTC
>TRBV5-1|-|TRBJ1-2|TRBD1
CASSPRQGANGYTF
TGCGCCAGCAGCCCGAGACAGGGGGCGAATGGCTACACCTTC
>TRBV5-1|-|TRBJ1-2|TRBD1
CASSPLQGLNYGYTF
TGCGCCAGCAGCCCCCTACAGGGGTTGAACTATGGCTACACCTTC
>TRBV6-5|-|TRBJ2-1|-
CASSAGATTYNEQFF
TGTGCCAGCTCCGCGGGGGCCACAACCTACAATGAGCAGTTCTTC
>TRBV7-9|-|TRBJ1-2|TRBD1
CASSFGADRDGYTF
TGTGCCAGCAGCTTCGGGGCCGACAGGGACGGCTACACCTTC
>TRBV5-1|-|TRBJ2-1|-
CASSLGGGSSGEQFF
TGCGCCAGCAGCTTAGGCGGAGGATCGTCCGGTGAGCAGTTCTTC
>TRBV9|few|TRBJ1-3|-
CASSPHDRSVSGNTIYF
TGTGCCAGCAGCCCACATGACAGGAGTGTCTCTGGAAACACCATATATTTT
>TRBV4-1|-|TRBJ1-6|TRBD1
CASSQTGTGAGNSPLHF
TGCGCCAGCAGCCAAACCGGGACAGGGGCAGGGAATTCACCCCTCCACTTT
>TRBV19|-|TRBJ2-7|-
CATKVVGQSREQYF
TGTGCCACCAAGGTGGTGGGCCAGAGCCGCGAGCAGTACTTC
>TRBV19|-|TRBJ1-1|-
CASSIGQANTEAFF
TGTGCCAGTAGTATTGGACAAGCGAACACTGAAGCTTTCTTT
>TRBV11-3|-|TRBJ2-2|TRBD2
CASSSRTSGNTGELFF
TGTGCCAGCAGCTCCCGGACTAGCGGGAACACCGGGGAGCTGTTTTTT
>TRBV5-1|-|TRBJ1-6|TRBD1
CASSGGTGNNSPLHF
TGCGCCAGCAGCGGGGGGACAGGGAATAATTCACCCCTCCACTTT
>TRBV20-1|-|TRBJ2-5|-
CSASRSAETQYF
TGCAGTGCTAGTCGCAGCGCAGAGACCCAGTACTTC
>TRBV10-3|-|TRBJ2-3|TRBD2
CAGGLAGTSTDTQYF
TGTGCCGGCGGACTAGCGGGGACTAGCACAGATACGCAGTATTTT
>TRBV18|-|TRBJ2-5|TRBD1
CASSPPGQQETQYF
TGTGCCAGCTCACCGCCGGGACAGCAAGAGACCCAGTACTTC
>TRBV29-1|few|TRBJ2-7|-
CSVERGSPYEQYF
TGCAGCGTTGAAAGGGGGTCCCCCTACGAGCAGTACTTC
>TRBV6-6|-|TRBJ1-3|TRBD1
CASSEGGAGGNTIYF
TGTGCCAGCAGCGAAGGGGGCGCGGGTGGAAACACCATATATTTT
>TRBV12-5|-|TRBJ1-3|-
CASGSRLRERGGNTIYF
TGTGCTAGTGGTTCAAGACTGAGGGAACGGGGAGGAAACACCATATATTTT
>TRBV5-1|-|TRBJ2-1|TRBD1
CASSLSGQGRSYNEQFF
TGCGCCAGCAGCTTATCGGGACAGGGGAGGTCCTACAATGAGCAGTTCTTC
>TRBV27|-|TRBJ2-2|TRBD2
CASSLSGIVTGELFF
TGTGCCAGCAGCCTTAGCGGGATAGTCACCGGGGAGCTGTTTTTT
>TRBV29-1|-|TRBJ2-2|-
CSVETPTAGRAALRGTGELFF
TGCAGCGTTGAGACCCCAACGGCGGGTCGGGCGGCTCTTAGAGGCACCGGGGAGCTGTTTTTT
>TRBV5-8|few|TRBJ1-1|TRBD1
CASSWGQAVNTEAFF
TGTGCCAGCAGCTGGGGACAGGCGGTGAACACTGAAGCTTTCTTT
>TRBV3-1/TRBV3-2|-|TRBJ1-1|-
CASSQARGNTEAFF
TGTGCCAGCAGCCAAGCTCGAGGGAACACTGAAGCTTTCTTT
>TRBV30|few|TRBJ1-2|-
CAWSPGISYGYTF
TGTGCCTGGAGTCCAGGGATTTCCTATGGCTACACCTTC
>TRBV30|once|TRBJ1-4|-
CAWSVLGLNEKLFF
TGTGCCTGGAGTGTATTAGGACTTAATGAAAAACTGTTTTTT
>TRBV20-1|-|TRBJ1-1|-
CSASYDTEAFF
TGCAGTGCTAGTTATGACACTGAAGCTTTCTTT
>TRBV30|-|TRBJ2-7|-
CAWSVGVRGSYEQYF
TGTGCCTGGAGTGTAGGAGTAAGGGGCTCCTACGAGCAGTACTTC
>TRBV7-3|few|TRBJ2-3|-
CASSHRGGRADTQYF
TGTGCCAGCAGCCACAGGGGGGGAAGGGCAGATACGCAGTATTTT
>TRBV19|-|TRBJ1-1|-
CASSILGNTEAFF
TGTGCCAGTAGTATACTAGGGAACACTGAAGCTTTCTTT
>TRBV28|-|TRBJ2-6|TRBD2
CASSTGTSGGGANVLTF
TGTGCCAGCAGTACAGGGACTAGCGGAGGCGGGGCCAACGTCCTGACTTTC
>TRBV19|-|TRBJ2-7|-
CASSRAGLSYEQYF
TGTGCCAGTAGTAGGGCCGGACTCTCCTACGAGCAGTACTTC
>TRBV5-5|-|TRBJ2-2|-
CASSTIEGTGELFF
TGTGCCAGCAGCACAATTGAGGGAACCGGGGAGCTGTTTTTT
>TRBV5-1|-|TRBJ2-7|TRBD1
CASSRSQGASYEQYF
TGCGCCAGCAGCCGAAGCCAGGGGGCTTCGTACGAGCAGTACTTC
>TRBV7-8|-|TRBJ1-2|-
CASSLDARGNYGYTF
TGTGCCAGCAGCTTAGACGCAAGGGGAAACTATGGCTACACCTTC
>TRBV10-3|-|TRBJ2-7|-
CAISVGLLLGAEQYF
TGTGCCATCAGTGTGGGACTTCTCCTTGGGGCCGAGCAGTACTTC
>TRBV5-6|few|TRBJ1-1|TRBD1
CASSLRTGALGTEAFF
TGTGCCAGCAGCCTTCGGACAGGGGCCCTGGGCACTGAAGCTTTCTTT
>TRBV27|-|TRBJ2-3|-
CASSLSRGERGSTDTQYF
TGTGCCAGCAGTTTATCGAGGGGGGAGCGGGGCTCCACAGATACGCAGTATTTT
>TRBV5-1|many|TRBJ2-5|TRBD2
CASSSSDAGEETQYF
TGCGCCAGCAGCTCCTCCGATGCGGGGGAAGAGACCCAGTACTTC